What follows is one TCR beta chain and its context. Many counts were recorded for this clonotype. Its target antigen remains unknown. Base-call qualities are not available, and no considerably larger clone is one nucleotide away. This sample was included in a study of early T cells in non-severe SARS-CoV-2 infection (dated by TCRdb to the early 2020s). With respect to the entire study: Because TCR sequencing relied on bulk RNA taken from unsorted whole blood, pairing of alpha and beta chains was not possible.

What the study reported, not specific to this receptor: VDJdb matching was skewed toward anti-spike CD8 responses, so virus-specific expansions were likely underestimated and private and CD4 specificities were missed.

Libraries were prepared through 5' RACE. Sequencing took place on a NextSeq 500. Unique molecular identifiers were attached to individual cDNA molecules in the TCR library protocol so that sequencing error and PCR bias could be corrected. TCR alpha and beta chains were both sequenced, and the abundances of alpha and beta sequences in each sample were closely correlated with each other. Turning to the authors' computational methods: Decombinator V4 was used to perform V gene, J gene and CDR3 annotation of TCR sequences. Expanded TCRs were defined as changing significantly between any two time points under a Poisson model with p below 0.0001. TCR abundances were normalised to the total number of TCRs sequenced in each sample and reported as counts per million. TRAV1-2 paired with TRAJ12, TRAJ20 or TRAJ33 defined MAIT TCRs, while TRAV10 paired with TRAJ18 defined iNKT TCRs. VDJdb, accessed on 1 November 2021, was searched for TCRs annotated for CMV, EBV and SARS-CoV-2, and TCRs annotated for more than one antigen were excluded. Through fastp at Q25 and MiXCR, TCRdb rebuilt clones from the public reads, retaining in-frame beta chains. Identical CDR3 protein sequences are pooled into one entry, listed with their most common genes and DNA. TCRdb, not the authors, supplied the V and J calls. Within this sample are tens of thousands of distinct CDR3 sequences, with around 9.1% of them counted one time only. The ten biggest clones cover roughly 4% of the sample.

A case-control design nested within a healthcare worker cohort in London, UK, was used, with weekly nasopharyngeal swab PCR tests and blood sampling performed. Between 23 and 31 March 2020, the week of the UK lockdown, healthcare workers were enrolled and then followed up weekly for as long as 16 weeks. There are 12 amino acids in the CDR3, from cysteine to phenylalanine inclusive. Only the CDR3 region is kept as DNA, spanning 36 bases read in frame from base 1. Sequences MNHEY (CDR1) and SMNVEV (CDR2) are obtained from the germline V gene (reference sequence). The trim is 4 bases for V and 5 bases for J, with a gap of 5 bases between the germline ends.

The sample was whole blood. In this chain, TRBV27 is recombined with TRBJ2-2; TRBD1 might be the D gene, on 5 matching bases. The source of this sequence is an adult who was a healthcare worker with PCR-confirmed SARS-CoV-2 infection or an uninfected control (not recorded which). The nucleotide sequence is TGTGCCAGCAGTTCAGGGACCGGGGAGCTGTTTTTT. It is translated as CASSSGTGELFF.